The next 6 T cell receptor beta chains were all read from a single sample in a study of cytomegalovirus exposure and HLA in healthy donors. PCR used 60 Vbeta primers and 13 Jbeta primers. The repertoire was sequenced with immunoSEQ multiplex PCR; TCRdb's copy has only in-frame clones and lacks some. Of about 200,000 clones in the sample, roughly 79% are singletons; the top ten hold approximately 2.1%. Sequencing used PBMCs. These receptors all come from a man aged 25 to 45 in good health and CMV-seronegative.

The J gene is TRBJ1-1, the V gene TRBV19, with no clear D. The germline V and J ends were trimmed by 0 bases and 0 bases, with 5 bases remaining between them. Germline V lookup: CDR1 LNHDA, CDR2 SQIVND (reference sequence). The CDR3 sequence is 14 residues long. The CDR3 loop reads CASSIDQLNTEAFF. The CDR3 DNA follows: TGTGCCAGTAGTATAGATCAGTTGAACACTGAAGCTTTCTTT.

The chain couples TRBV10-3 to TRBJ1-5; possibly TRBD1 for D (6 bases). The V gene lost 2 bases and the J gene lost 3 bases, with 11 bases spanning the gap. CDR3 length equals 15 residues. Germline V CDR1 and CDR2: ENHRY, SYGVKD. This chain's CDR3 is CAISEGRGNNQPQHF. Here the CDR3 DNA reads TGTGCCATCAGTGAGGGCAGGGGTAACAATCAGCCCCAGCATTTT.

V is TRBV18 and J is TRBJ2-1; 9 nucleotides align to TRBD1. The CDR3 runs to 14 residues. CDR1 KGHSH and CDR2 LQKENI come from the germline V gene. J lost 1 base, V lost 5 bases, and 0 bases had no gene match. The CDR3 region is CASSGTGSYNEQFF. The CDR3 DNA reads as TGTGCCAGCTCAGGGACAGGGTCCTACAATGAGCAGTTCTTC.

V is TRBV7-8 and J is TRBJ2-1; tentative D call: TRBD2 (6 bases). Trimming took 3 bases from V and 6 from J, leaving 15 bases between them. The CDR3 is 15 amino acids. From germline, CDR1 is SGHVS and CDR2 FQNEAQ. CDR3 region: CASSLGTGVVNEQFF. In nucleotides, the CDR3 is TGTGCCAGCAGCTTGGGAACGGGAGTAGTCAATGAGCAGTTCTTC. Supplemented by reference TRBV7-8 and TRBJ2-1, the full variable domain reads GAGVSQSPRYKVAKRGQDVALRCDPISGHVSLFWYQQALGQGPEFLTYFQNEAQLDKSGLPSDRFFAERPEGSVSTLKIQRTQQEDSAVYLCASSLGTGVVNEQFFGPGTRLTVL.

The chain recombines TRBV13 with TRBJ2-1; maybe TRBD2 (6 bases). The CDR3 length is 16 residues. V was shortened by 3 bases and J by 7 bases, with 19 bases between the two germline ends. The V gene's germline CDR1 is PRHDT and CDR2 FYEKMQ (reference sequence). The CDR3 region is CASSFTGLPGLNEQFF. Written as DNA, the CDR3 is TGTGCCAGCAGCTTCACCGGACTACCCGGTCTAAATGAGCAGTTCTTC.

The rearrangement joins TRBV4-2 to TRBJ1-1; a weak D match, TRBD1 (5 bases). Germline V gene sequence: CDR1 LGHNA, CDR2 YNFKEQ. Trimming took 0 bases from V and 4 from J, leaving 9 bases between them. This CDR3 spans 14 amino acids. The CDR3, as DNA: TGTGCCAGCAGCCAAGAAAGGGGTTTCACTGAAGCTTTCTTT. It specifies CASSQERGFTEAFF.